The rows below give T cell receptor beta chains drawn from one sample of a study. TCRdb re-derived calls from the 5' RACE reads in MiXCR, one entry per CDR3 protein. The sample lists a few thousand distinct CDR3 sequences; about three quarters were seen once. The sample taken for sequencing was memory CD4+ T cells sorted from a lymph node. These receptors originate from a female donor with breast cancer. Each CDR3 is given with its conserved first and last residue. D genes are given only for firm matches. Not all rows give a size; the values are once, few, many and, for expanded clones, a class.

>TRBJ1-3|TRBV20-1|NA|large
CSASIRQSGDTIYF
TGCAGTGCTAGTATTCGGCAGAGTGGGGACACCATATATTTT
>TRBJ1-2|TRBV7-8|TRBD1|NA
CASRPSGQGAYGYTF
TGTGCCAGCAGACCCTCCGGACAGGGAGCTTATGGCTACACCTTC
>TRBJ2-3|TRBV10-2|NA|NA
CASSSGADTQYF
TGCGCCAGCAGTAGTGGAGCAGATACGCAGTATTTT
>TRBJ2-3|TRBV5-1|NA|NA
CASSLATMNTDTQYF
TGCGCCAGCAGCTTGGCCACGATGAACACAGATACGCAGTATTTT
>TRBJ2-2|TRBV5-1|TRBD1|NA
CASSLAGQGTGELFF
TGCGCCAGCAGCTTGGCAGGACAGGGTACCGGGGAGCTGTTTTTT
>TRBJ2-1|TRBV7-6|NA|few
CASSFYPRGSRRVEQFF
TGTGCCAGCAGCTTCTATCCACGGGGGTCCCGGCGGGTTGAGCAGTTCTTC
>TRBJ2-3|TRBV5-1|TRBD2|NA
CASSLAKAGGPADTQYF
TGCGCCAGCAGCTTGGCCAAGGCGGGAGGGCCTGCAGATACGCAGTATTTT
>TRBJ2-1|TRBV14|TRBD1|NA
CASSLDRGLVNEQFF
TGTGCCAGCAGCCTGGACAGGGGGCTTGTCAATGAGCAGTTCTTC
>TRBJ2-7|TRBV18|NA|NA
CASSPSDTNYEQYF
TGTGCCAGCTCACCTTCGGACACAAACTACGAGCAGTACTTC
>TRBJ2-7|TRBV20-1|NA|NA
CSAKAGYYEQYF
TGCAGTGCCAAAGCAGGATACTACGAGCAGTACTTC
>TRBJ1-2|TRBV29-1|NA|NA
CSVERQEGYTF
TGCAGCGTTGAGAGACAGGAGGGCTACACCTTC
>TRBJ1-1|TRBV28|TRBD1|NA
CASSAQQGPNTEAFF
TGTGCCAGCAGTGCCCAACAGGGGCCGAACACTGAAGCTTTCTTT
>TRBJ2-1|TRBV6-5|NA|NA
CASWASYNEQFF
TGTGCCAGTTGGGCCAGCTACAATGAGCAGTTCTTC
>TRBJ2-7|TRBV27|NA|NA
CASSSSGVEQYF
TGTGCCAGCAGTTCTTCAGGGGTCGAGCAGTACTTC
>TRBJ2-3|TRBV12-3/TRBV12-4|TRBD2|NA
CASSSLPGLAGGLDTQYF
TGTGCCAGCAGTTCTTTACCTGGACTAGCGGGGGGGTTGGATACGCAGTATTTT
>TRBJ2-5|TRBV27|TRBD1|NA
CASSPLGTGRGLQEAQYF
TGTGCCAGCAGTCCCCTCGGGACAGGGCGAGGACTACAAGAGGCCCAGTACTTC
>TRBJ1-2|TRBV7-2|NA|large
CASSTDTSYGYTF
TGTGCCAGCAGCACGGACACATCCTATGGCTACACCTTC
>TRBJ2-5|TRBV11-2|NA|few
CASSPSRGQYQETQYF
TGTGCCAGCAGCCCTAGTCGTGGACAGTACCAAGAGACCCAGTACTTC
>TRBJ1-1|TRBV7-6|NA|NA
CASSLSSVAGTEAFF
TGTGCCAGCAGCTTATCTAGTGTGGCCGGCACTGAAGCTTTCTTT
>TRBJ1-5|TRBV6-1|NA|NA
CAITGTDSNQPQHF
TGTGCCATCACCGGGACGGATAGCAATCAGCCCCAGCATTTT
>TRBJ1-5|TRBV29-1|NA|NA
CSALPAGEPQHF
TGCAGCGCCCTCCCGGCTGGGGAGCCCCAGCATTTT
>TRBJ1-1|TRBV29-1|TRBD1|NA
CSVPTDRVNTEAFF
TGCAGCGTTCCAACCGACAGGGTGAACACTGAAGCTTTCTTT
>TRBJ2-1|TRBV9|NA|NA
CASSVQGNYNEQFF
TGTGCCAGCAGCGTACAGGGTAACTACAATGAGCAGTTCTTC
>TRBJ2-1|TRBV7-9|TRBD2|NA
CASSLGGGGFYNEQFF
TGTGCCAGCAGCTTAGGGGGGGGGGGTTTCTACAATGAGCAGTTCTTC
>TRBJ2-3|TRBV7-9|TRBD2|once
CASSPFMSSGNLKTDTQYF
TGTGCCAGCAGCCCTTTCATGTCTAGCGGCAACTTAAAAACAGATACGCAGTATTTT
>TRBJ1-6|TRBV7-3|NA|NA
CASSLNAGANSPLHF
TGTGCCAGCAGCTTAAACGCCGGGGCTAATTCACCCCTCCACTTT
>TRBJ2-3|TRBV10-2|TRBD2|once
CASRQLAKTDTQYF
TGCGCCAGCAGGCAACTAGCGAAGACAGATACGCAGTATTTT
>TRBJ2-1|TRBV20-1|TRBD1|NA
CSAAKVNPGTDNEQFF
TGCAGTGCAGCGAAGGTTAACCCCGGGACAGACAATGAGCAGTTCTTC
>TRBJ1-1|TRBV6-1|TRBD1|NA
CASSTYRGTEAFF
TGTGCCAGCAGTACCTACAGGGGCACTGAAGCTTTCTTT
>TRBJ1-1|TRBV20-1|NA|few
CSARDARLDTNTEAFF
TGCAGTGCTAGAGATGCCCGTTTAGACACTAACACTGAAGCTTTCTTT
>TRBJ1-1|TRBV5-1|NA|NA
CASSLADRLEAFF
TGCGCCAGCAGCTTGGCTGACAGGCTTGAAGCTTTCTTT
>TRBJ2-7|TRBV20-1|TRBD2|NA
CSARDRLAGNYEQYF
TGCAGTGCTAGAGATCGACTAGCGGGAAACTACGAGCAGTACTTC
>TRBJ1-6|TRBV12-3/TRBV12-4|NA|NA
CASSKGAAGNSPLHF
TGTGCCAGCAGTAAGGGAGCAGCGGGAAATTCACCCCTCCACTTT
>TRBJ2-7|TRBV5-1|TRBD2|NA
CASSLVRAGDNEQYF
TGCGCCAGCAGCTTGGTTCGAGCGGGAGACAACGAGCAGTACTTC
>TRBJ2-2|TRBV12-3/TRBV12-4|NA|NA
CASTPRQYTGELFF
TGTGCCAGCACCCCTAGACAGTACACCGGGGAGCTGTTTTTT
>TRBJ1-5|TRBV4-1|NA|NA
CASSQEGSYQPQHF
TGCGCCAGCAGCCAAGAAGGGAGTTATCAGCCCCAGCATTTT
>TRBJ1-2|TRBV4-1|NA|NA
CASSQDRGGTGIDYGYTF
TGCGCCAGCAGCCAAGATCGGGGGGGGACGGGGATTGACTATGGCTACACCTTC